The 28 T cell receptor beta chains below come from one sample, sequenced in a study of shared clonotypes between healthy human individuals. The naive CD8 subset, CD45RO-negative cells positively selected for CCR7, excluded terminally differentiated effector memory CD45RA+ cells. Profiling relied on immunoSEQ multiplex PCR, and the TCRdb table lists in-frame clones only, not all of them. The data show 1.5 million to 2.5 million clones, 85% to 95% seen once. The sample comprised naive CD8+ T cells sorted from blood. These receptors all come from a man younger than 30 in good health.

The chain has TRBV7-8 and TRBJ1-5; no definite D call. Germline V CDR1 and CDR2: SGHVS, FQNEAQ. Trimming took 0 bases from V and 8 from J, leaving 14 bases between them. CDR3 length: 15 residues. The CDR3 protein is CASSLAGQAREPQHF. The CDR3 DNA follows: TGTGCCAGCAGCTTAGCTGGCCAGGCGAGGGAGCCCCAGCATTTT.

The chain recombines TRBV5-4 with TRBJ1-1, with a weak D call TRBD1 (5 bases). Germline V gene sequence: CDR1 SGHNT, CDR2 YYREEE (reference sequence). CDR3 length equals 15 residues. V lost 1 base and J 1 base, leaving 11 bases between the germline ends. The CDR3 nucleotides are TGTGCCAGCAGCTTGTTAAGGGGCGAGAACACTGAAGCTTTCTTT. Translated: CASSLLRGENTEAFF.

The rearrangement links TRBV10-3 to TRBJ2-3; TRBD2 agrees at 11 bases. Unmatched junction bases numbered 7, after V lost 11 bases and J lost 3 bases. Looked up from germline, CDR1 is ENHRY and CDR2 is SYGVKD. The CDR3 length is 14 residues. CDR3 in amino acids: CAFAGTSGTDTQYF. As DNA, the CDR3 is TGTGCCTTCGCCGGGACTAGCGGAACAGATACGCAGTATTTT.

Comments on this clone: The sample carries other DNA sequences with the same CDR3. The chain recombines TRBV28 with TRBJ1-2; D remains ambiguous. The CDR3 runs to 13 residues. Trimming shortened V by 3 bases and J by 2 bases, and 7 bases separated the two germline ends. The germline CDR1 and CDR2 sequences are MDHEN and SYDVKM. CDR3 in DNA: TGTGCCAGCAGTTTCAGGCCGAACTATGGCTACACCTTC. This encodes CASSFRPNYGYTF.

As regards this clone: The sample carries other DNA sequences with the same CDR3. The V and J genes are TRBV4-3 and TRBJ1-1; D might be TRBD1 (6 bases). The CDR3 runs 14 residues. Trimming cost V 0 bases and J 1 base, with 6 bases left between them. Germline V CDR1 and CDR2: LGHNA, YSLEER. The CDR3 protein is CASSQEGGNTEAFF. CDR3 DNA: TGCGCCAGCAGCCAAGAAGGGGGGAACACTGAAGCTTTCTTT.

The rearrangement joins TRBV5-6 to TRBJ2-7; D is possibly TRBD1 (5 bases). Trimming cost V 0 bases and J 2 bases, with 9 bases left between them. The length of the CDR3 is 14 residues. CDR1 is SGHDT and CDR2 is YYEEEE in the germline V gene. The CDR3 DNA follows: TGTGCCAGCAGCTTGGAGAGACAGCCCTACGAGCAGTACTTC. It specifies CASSLERQPYEQYF.

The CDR3 DNA sequence: TGTGCCAGTAGTATAGTTGCTACGAACGTTTACGAGCAGTACTTC. The encoded protein is CASSIVATNVYEQYF. J is TRBJ2-7 and V is TRBV19; D is unclear. This CDR3 has 15 amino acids. In germline, CDR1 is LNHDA, CDR2 SQIVND (reference sequence). Deletions cut 1 base from V and 4 bases from J, with 14 bases between. Drawing the rest from reference TRBV19 and TRBJ2-7, the complete variable domain is DGGITQSPKYLFRKEGQNVTLSCEQNLNHDAMYWYRQDPGQGLRLIYYSQIVNDFQKGDIAEGYSVSREKKESFPLTVTSAQKNPTAFYLCASSIVATNVYEQYFGPGTRLTVT.

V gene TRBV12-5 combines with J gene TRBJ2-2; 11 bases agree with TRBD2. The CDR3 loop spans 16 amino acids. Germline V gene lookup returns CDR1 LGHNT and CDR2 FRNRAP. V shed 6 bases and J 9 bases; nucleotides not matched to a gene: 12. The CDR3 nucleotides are TGTGCTAGTGGCTCCCCTCTAGCGGGAGGAAGAAGGGAGCTGTTTTTT. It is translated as CASGSPLAGGRRELFF. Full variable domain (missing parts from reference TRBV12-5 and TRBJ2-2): DARVTQTPRHKVTEMGQEVTMRCQPILGHNTVFWYRQTMMQGLELLAYFRNRAPLDDSGMPKDRFSAEMPDATLATLKIQPSEPRDSAVYFCASGSPLAGGRRELFFGEGSRLTVL.

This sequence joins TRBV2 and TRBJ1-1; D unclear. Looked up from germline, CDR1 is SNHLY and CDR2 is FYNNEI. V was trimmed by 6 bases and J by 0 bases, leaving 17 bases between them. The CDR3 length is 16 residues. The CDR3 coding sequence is TGTGCCAGCAGCACTCCCACGACGGATATGAACACTGAAGCTTTCTTT. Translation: CASSTPTTDMNTEAFF.

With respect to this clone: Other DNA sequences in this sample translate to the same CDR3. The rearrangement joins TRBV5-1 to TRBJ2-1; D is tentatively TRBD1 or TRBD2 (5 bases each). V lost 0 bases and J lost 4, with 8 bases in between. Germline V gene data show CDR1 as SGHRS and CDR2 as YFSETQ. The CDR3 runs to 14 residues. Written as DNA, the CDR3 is TGCGCCAGCAGCTTGGCGGGACCATACAATGAGCAGTTCTTC. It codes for CASSLAGPYNEQFF. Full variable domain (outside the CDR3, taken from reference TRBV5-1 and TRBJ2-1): KAGVTQTPRYLIKTRGQQVTLSCSPISGHRSVSWYQQTPGQGLQFLFEYFSETQRNKGNFPGRFSGRQFSNSRSEMNVSTLELGDSALYLCASSLAGPYNEQFFGPGTRLTVL.

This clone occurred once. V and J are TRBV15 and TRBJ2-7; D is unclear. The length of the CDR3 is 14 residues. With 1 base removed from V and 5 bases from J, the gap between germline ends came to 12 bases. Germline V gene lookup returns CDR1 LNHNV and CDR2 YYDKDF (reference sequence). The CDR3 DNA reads TGTGCCACCAGCAGAGTGAATGGGTTCAACGAGCAGTACTTC. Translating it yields CATSRVNGFNEQYF.

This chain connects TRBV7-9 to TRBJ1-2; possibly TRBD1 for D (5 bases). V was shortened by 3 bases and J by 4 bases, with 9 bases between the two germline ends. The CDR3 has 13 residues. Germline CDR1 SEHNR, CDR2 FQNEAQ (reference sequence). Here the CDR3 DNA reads TGTGCCAGCAGCTTGGGACCGCCCTATGGCTACACCTTC. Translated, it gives CASSLGPPYGYTF.

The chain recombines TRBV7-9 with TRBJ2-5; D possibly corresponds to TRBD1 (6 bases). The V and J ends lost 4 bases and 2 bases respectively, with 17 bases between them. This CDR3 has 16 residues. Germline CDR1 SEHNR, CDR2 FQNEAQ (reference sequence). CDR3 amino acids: CASSSNRQAPQETQYF. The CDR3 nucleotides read TGTGCCAGCAGCTCTAACCGACAGGCCCCTCAAGAGACCCAGTACTTC.

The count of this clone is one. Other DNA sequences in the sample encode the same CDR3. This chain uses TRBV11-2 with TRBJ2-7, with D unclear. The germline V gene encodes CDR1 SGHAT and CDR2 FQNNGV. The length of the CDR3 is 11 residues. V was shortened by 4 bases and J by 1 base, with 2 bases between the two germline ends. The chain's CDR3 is CASSWSYEQYF. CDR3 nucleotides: TGTGCCAGCAGCTGGTCCTACGAGCAGTACTTC.

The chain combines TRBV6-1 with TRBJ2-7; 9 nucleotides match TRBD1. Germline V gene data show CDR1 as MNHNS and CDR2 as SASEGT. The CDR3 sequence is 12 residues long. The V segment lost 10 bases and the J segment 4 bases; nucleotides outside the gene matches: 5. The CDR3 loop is CATGQGWYEQYF. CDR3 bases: TGTGCCACTGGACAGGGGTGGTACGAGCAGTACTTC.

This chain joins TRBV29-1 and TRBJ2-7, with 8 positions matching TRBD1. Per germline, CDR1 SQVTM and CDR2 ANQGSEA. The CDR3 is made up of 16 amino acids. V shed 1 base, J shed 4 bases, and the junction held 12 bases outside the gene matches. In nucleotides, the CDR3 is TGCAGCGTTGAAGGGACTCCGACAGGGGACGGTTACGAGCAGTACTTC. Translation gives CSVEGTPTGDGYEQYF.

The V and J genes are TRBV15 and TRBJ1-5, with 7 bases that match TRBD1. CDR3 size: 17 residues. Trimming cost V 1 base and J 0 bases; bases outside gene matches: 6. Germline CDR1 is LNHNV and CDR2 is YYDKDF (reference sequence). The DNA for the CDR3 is TGTGCCACCAGCAGAGCTCAACAGGGGTATAGCAATCAGCCCCAGCATTTT. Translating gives CATSRAQQGYSNQPQHF.

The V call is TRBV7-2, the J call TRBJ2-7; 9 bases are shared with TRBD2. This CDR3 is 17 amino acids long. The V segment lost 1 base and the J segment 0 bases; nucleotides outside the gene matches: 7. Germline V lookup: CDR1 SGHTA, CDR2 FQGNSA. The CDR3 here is CASSLDRLAVSSYEQYF. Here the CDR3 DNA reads TGTGCCAGCAGCTTAGACCGACTAGCGGTAAGCTCCTACGAGCAGTACTTC.

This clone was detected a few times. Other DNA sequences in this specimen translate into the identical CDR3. For the CDR3, the DNA is TGTGCCTGGAGTGTACGGAATGAAAAACTGTTTTTT. Protein: CAWSVRNEKLFF. V is TRBV30 and J is TRBJ1-4; D not certain. CDR1 GTSNPN and CDR2 SVGIG come from the germline V gene (reference sequence). This CDR3 is built from 12 residues. V lost 0 bases, J lost 5 bases, and 4 bases lay in between.

Here the CDR3 reads CASSDRTGRGPNTEAFF. The CDR3 DNA follows: TGTGCCAGCAGTGATCGGACAGGGAGGGGACCTAACACTGAAGCTTTCTTT. The rearrangement joins TRBV2 to TRBJ1-1; TRBD1 matches 8 bases. The length of the CDR3 is 17 residues. V shed 3 bases and J 2 bases; nucleotides not matched to a gene: 11. Germline CDR1 SNHLY, CDR2 FYNNEI.

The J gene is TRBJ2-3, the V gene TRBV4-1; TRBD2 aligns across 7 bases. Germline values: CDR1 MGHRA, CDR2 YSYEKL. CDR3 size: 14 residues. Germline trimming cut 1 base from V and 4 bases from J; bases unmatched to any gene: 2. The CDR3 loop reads CASSQGGSADTQYF. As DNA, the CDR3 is TGCGCCAGCAGCCAAGGCGGGAGTGCAGATACGCAGTATTTT.

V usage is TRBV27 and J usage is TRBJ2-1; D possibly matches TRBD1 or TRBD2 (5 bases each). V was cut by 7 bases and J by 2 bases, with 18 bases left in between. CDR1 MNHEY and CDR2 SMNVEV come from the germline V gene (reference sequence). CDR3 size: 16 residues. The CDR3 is CASTPSRGETYNEQFF. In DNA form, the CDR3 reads TGTGCCAGCACCCCTTCCCGGGGCGAAACCTACAATGAGCAGTTCTTC.

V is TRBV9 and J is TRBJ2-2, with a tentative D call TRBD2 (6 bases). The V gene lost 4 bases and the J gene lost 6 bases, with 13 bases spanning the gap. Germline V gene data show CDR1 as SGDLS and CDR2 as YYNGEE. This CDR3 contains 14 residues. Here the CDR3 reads CASSPFGGAGELFF. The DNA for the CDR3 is TGTGCCAGCAGCCCCTTCGGAGGGGCCGGGGAGCTGTTTTTT.

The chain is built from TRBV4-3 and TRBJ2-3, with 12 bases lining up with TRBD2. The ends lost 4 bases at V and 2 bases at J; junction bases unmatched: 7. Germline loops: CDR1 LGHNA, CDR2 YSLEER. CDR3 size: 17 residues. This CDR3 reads CASSPRLAGGPTDTQYF. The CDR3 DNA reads TGCGCCAGCAGCCCCCGGCTAGCGGGAGGGCCCACAGATACGCAGTATTTT.

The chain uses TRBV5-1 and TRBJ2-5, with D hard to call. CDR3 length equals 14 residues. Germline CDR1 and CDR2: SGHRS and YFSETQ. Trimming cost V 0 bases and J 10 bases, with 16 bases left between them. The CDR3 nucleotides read TGCGCCAGCAGCTTGGAGTCAGGTTATCAGGACCAGTACTTC. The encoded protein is CASSLESGYQDQYF.

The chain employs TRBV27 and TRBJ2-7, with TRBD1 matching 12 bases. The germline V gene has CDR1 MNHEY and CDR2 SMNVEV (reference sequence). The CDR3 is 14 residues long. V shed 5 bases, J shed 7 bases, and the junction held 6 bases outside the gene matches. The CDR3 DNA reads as TGTGCCAGCAGTACCGGGACAGGGGGCTGGGAGCAGTACTTC. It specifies CASSTGTGGWEQYF.

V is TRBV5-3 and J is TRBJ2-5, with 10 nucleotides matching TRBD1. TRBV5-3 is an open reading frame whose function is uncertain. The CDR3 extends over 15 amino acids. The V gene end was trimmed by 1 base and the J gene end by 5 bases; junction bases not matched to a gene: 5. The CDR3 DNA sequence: TGTGCCAGAAGCTTGAAGGGGACAGGGGTGGAGACCCAGTACTTC. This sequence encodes CARSLKGTGVETQYF.

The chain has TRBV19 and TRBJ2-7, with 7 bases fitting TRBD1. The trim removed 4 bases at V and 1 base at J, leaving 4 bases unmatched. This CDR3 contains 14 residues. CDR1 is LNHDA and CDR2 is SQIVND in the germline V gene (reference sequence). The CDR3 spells CASSTGTDSYEQYF. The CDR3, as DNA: TGTGCCAGTAGTACCGGGACAGATTCCTACGAGCAGTACTTC.